These 29 T cell receptor beta chains were sequenced from one sample in a study of blood T cell repertoires in COVID-19. TCRdb keeps only in-frame clones here, not all; method: immunoSEQ multiplex PCR. The table shows approximately 200,000 clones, with approximately 86% occurring only once. Sequences were obtained from peripheral blood. The receptor set was obtained from an older man with active or convalescent COVID-19.

The chain links TRBV3-1 (or the pseudogene TRBV3-2) to TRBJ1-4; D is unclear. Between the trimmed V and J ends, which lost 3 bases and 11 bases, there was a span of 7 bases. The CDR3 has 11 amino acids. The germline CDR1 and CDR2 sequences are LGHDT and YNNKEL (reference sequence). CDR3 loop: CASSQPGKLFF. The CDR3 nucleotides are TGTGCCAGCAGCCAGCCCGGGAAACTGTTTTTT.

This rearrangement joins TRBV15 to TRBJ2-7, with 11 bases lining up with TRBD2. Trimming at V came to 3 bases and at J to 6 bases, leaving 13 bases not matched to a gene. The CDR3 has 17 amino acids. Germline CDR1 is LNHNV and CDR2 is YYDKDF (reference sequence). CDR3 coding DNA: TGTGCCACCAGCAGGGCTAGCGGGGGGTCCGTCCGAGGCGAGCAGTACTTC. It specifies CATSRASGGSVRGEQYF. Variable domain in full (rest from reference TRBV15 and TRBJ2-7): DAMVIQNPRYQVTQFGKPVTLSCSQTLNHNVMYWYQQKSSQAPKLLFHYYDKDFNNEADTPDNFQSRRPNTSFCFLDIRSPGLGDTAMYLCATSRASGGSVRGEQYFGPGTRLTVT.

The V and J genes are TRBV5-1 and TRBJ2-7; TRBD1 matches 11 bases. V gave up 4 bases and J gave up 2 bases; unmatched junction bases: 2. Germline CDR1 is SGHRS and CDR2 is YFSETQ. This CDR3 spans 14 amino acids. CDR3 nucleotide sequence: TGCGCCAGCAGCCGGGGACAGGGGGCCTACGAGCAGTACTTC. Translated, it gives CASSRGQGAYEQYF.

This rearrangement joins TRBV28 to TRBJ1-2; tentative D call: TRBD1 (5 bases). This CDR3 has 14 residues. Germline V CDR1 and CDR2: MDHEN, SYDVKM. Trimming left V 3 bases short and J 3 bases short, with 11 bases between. This CDR3 reads CASSLGGVDYGYTF. CDR3 bases: TGTGCCAGCAGTTTGGGGGGGGTGGACTATGGCTACACCTTC.

This chain joins TRBV6-6 and TRBJ1-5, with unresolved D. CDR1 MNHNY and CDR2 SVGAGI come from the germline V gene (reference sequence). This CDR3 is 14 amino acids long. Trimming shortened V by 2 bases and J by 7 bases, and 12 bases separated the two germline ends. In nucleotides, the CDR3 is TGTGCCAGCAGTTACGGTGGAGGACTCCAGCCCCAGCATTTT. It yields the protein CASSYGGGLQPQHF.

V usage is TRBV19 and J usage is TRBJ1-4, with D uncertain. This CDR3 comprises 14 residues. The germline CDR1 and CDR2 sequences are LNHDA and SQIVND (reference sequence). Between the trimmed V and J ends, which lost 5 bases and 5 bases, there was a span of 12 bases. This chain's CDR3 is CASSLTNRNEKLFF. The CDR3 DNA sequence: TGTGCCAGTAGTCTAACGAACAGAAATGAAAAACTGTTTTTT.

The chain has TRBV4-3 and TRBJ2-3; 9 bases are a match to TRBD1. CDR1 is LGHNA and CDR2 is YSLEER in the germline V gene. The CDR3 length is 16 residues. After removal of 1 base from V and 3 bases from J, the junction contained 5 bases not matched to a gene. In DNA form, the CDR3 reads TGCGCCAGCAGCCAAGGGGGACAGGGTATTACAGATACGCAGTATTTT. The encoded protein is CASSQGGQGITDTQYF.

The chain has TRBV10-1 and TRBJ2-1; the D gene is possibly TRBD1 (5 bases). This CDR3 comprises 13 residues. V was pared by 4 bases and J by 7 bases, with 11 bases between. CDR1 WNHNN and CDR2 SYGVQD come from the germline V gene (reference sequence). The DNA for the CDR3 is TGCGCCAGCAGTGTGGGGCTTTGGAATGAGCAGTTCTTC. As protein: CASSVGLWNEQFF.

This sequence joins TRBV28 and TRBJ2-4, with 12 bases that match TRBD2. The CDR3 extends over 15 amino acids. CDR1 and CDR2 from the germline V gene are MDHEN and SYDVKM. With V trimmed by 6 bases and J by 6 bases, 6 bases remained unmatched. CDR3 coding DNA: TGTGCCAGCAGGTCACTAGCGGGAGGACCAAACATTCAGTACTTC. Encoded protein: CASRSLAGGPNIQYF.

The gene calls are TRBV2 and TRBJ1-1; 7 nucleotides match TRBD1. CDR3 length: 16 residues. The germline V gene has CDR1 SNHLY and CDR2 FYNNEI. After removal of 6 bases from V and 0 bases from J, the junction contained 10 bases not matched to a gene. DNA for the CDR3: TGTGCCAGCAGCCGGGACAGCGGATCCATGAACACTGAAGCTTTCTTT. Translated, it gives CASSRDSGSMNTEAFF.

The chain employs TRBV4-1 and TRBJ2-5, with D maybe TRBD2 (6 bases). Trimming shortened V by 4 bases and J by 5 bases, and 11 bases separated the two germline ends. This CDR3 is built from 13 residues. Per germline, CDR1 MGHRA and CDR2 YSYEKL. In DNA form, the CDR3 reads TGCGCCAGCAGCCTAAGGGAGGTCGAGACCCAGTACTTC. Translated: CASSLREVETQYF.

The chain uses TRBV9 and TRBJ2-5; TRBD2 matches 12 bases. The CDR3 is 16 amino acids. The V and J ends lost 4 bases and 1 base, in that order; junction bases with no gene match: 5. Germline lookup yields CDR1 SGDLS and CDR2 YYNGEE. CDR3 loop: CASSPGLAGSQETQYF. The CDR3 nucleotides read TGTGCCAGCAGCCCAGGACTAGCGGGGAGCCAAGAGACCCAGTACTTC.

Concerning this clone: An end of the junction does not agree with germline; a read error may underlie this. The rearrangement uses TRBV7-9 and TRBJ2-1, with 10 bases aligning to TRBD2. From germline, CDR1 is SEHNR and CDR2 FQNEAQ (reference sequence). The CDR3 sequence is 13 residues long. For the CDR3, the DNA is TGTGCCAGCAGGAGCGGGGGGGCCGCACTACGCATCTTC. Its protein is CASRSGGAALRIF.

The genes are TRBV7-9 and TRBJ2-7, with a tentative D call TRBD1 (6 bases). V was cut by 5 bases and J by 4 bases, with 9 bases left in between. This CDR3 is 12 amino acids long. Germline CDR1 is SEHNR and CDR2 is FQNEAQ (reference sequence). CDR3: CASSNRVYEQYF. CDR3 nucleotides: TGTGCCAGCAGCAACAGGGTTTACGAGCAGTACTTC.

The gene calls are TRBV2 and TRBJ2-3; TRBD1 is a possible D gene (6 bases). CDR1 is SNHLY and CDR2 is FYNNEI in the germline V gene. This CDR3 region has 14 residues. With 8 bases removed from V and 5 bases from J, the gap between germline ends came to 17 bases. The CDR3 sequence is CASGVRGSGDTQYF. The CDR3 DNA reads as TGTGCCAGCGGGGTCAGGGGTTCGGGAGATACGCAGTATTTT.

The chain joins TRBV7-2 to TRBJ2-1, with a possible D match to TRBD1 (5 bases). CDR3 length: 14 amino acids. The V and J ends lost 1 base and 7 bases respectively, with 11 bases between them. Germline CDR1 SGHTA, CDR2 FQGNSA. The CDR3 DNA reads TGTGCCAGCAGCTTAGAGACAGTTCGAAATGAGCAGTTCTTC. Protein: CASSLETVRNEQFF. Looking up the rest from reference TRBV7-2 and TRBJ2-1 gives the full variable domain: GAGVSQSPSNKVTEKGKDVELRCDPISGHTALYWYRQSLGQGLEFLIYFQGNSAPDKSGLPSDRFSAERTGGSVSTLTIQRTQQEDSAVYLCASSLETVRNEQFFGPGTRLTVL.

The V and J genes are TRBV29-1 and TRBJ2-5; 9 bases map to TRBD1. Losses at the gene ends were 6 bases for V and 5 bases for J; bases not matched to a gene: 10. Germline V gene sequence: CDR1 SQVTM, CDR2 ANQGSEA. The CDR3 sequence is 14 residues long. CDR3: CSVAGQGGSETQYF. In DNA, the CDR3 is TGCAGCGTAGCGGGACAGGGAGGGTCGGAGACCCAGTACTTC.

V usage is TRBV6-4 and J usage is TRBJ2-2, with D maybe TRBD2 (5 bases). Trimming shortened V by 6 bases and J by 4 bases, and 12 bases separated the two germline ends. The CDR3 loop spans 14 amino acids. Germline V gives CDR1 MRHNA, CDR2 SNTAGT. The CDR3 reads CASSPELATGELFF. CDR3 sequence (DNA): TGTGCCAGCAGCCCCGAGCTAGCCACCGGGGAGCTGTTTTTT.

This chain links TRBV30 with TRBJ1-2; D is uncertain. Germline-derived CDR1 and CDR2 are GTSNPN and SVGIG (reference sequence). CDR3 size: 12 residues. V was clipped by 2 bases and J by 8 bases, with 12 bases between them. Written as DNA, the CDR3 is TGTGCCTGGAGTCCCCGGGAGGTCGGCTACACCTTC. Its translation: CAWSPREVGYTF.

The V and J genes are TRBV6-6 and TRBJ1-2; D perhaps matches TRBD1 (6 bases). V was trimmed by 2 bases and J by 6 bases, leaving 19 bases between them. The germline V gene has CDR1 MNHNY and CDR2 SVGAGI (reference sequence). The CDR3 has 16 amino acids. The CDR3 loop reads CASSYREGGLRDGYTF. The CDR3 DNA reads TGTGCCAGCAGTTACCGGGAGGGGGGGTTACGGGATGGCTACACCTTC.

This rearrangement joins TRBV3-1 (or the pseudogene TRBV3-2) to TRBJ1-5; 7 nucleotides match TRBD1. Germline V gene lookup returns CDR1 LGHDT and CDR2 YNNKEL (reference sequence). This CDR3 is 14 amino acids long. V was pared by 9 bases and J by 4 bases, with 9 bases of the junction left unmatched. The CDR3 region has the DNA TGTGCCAGTTCGGGGGGGACAGCTAATCAGCCCCAGCATTTT. Translated: CASSGGTANQPQHF.

The chain uses TRBV6-2 or TRBV6-3 and TRBJ1-2; D is unclear. CDR1 is MNHEY and CDR2 is SVGEGT in the germline V gene. Trimming took 8 bases from V and 0 from J, leaving 13 bases between them. CDR3 length: 14 residues. CDR3 nucleotide sequence: TGTGCCAGCCGCCAACCCGGGGCTAACTATGGCTACACCTTC. It yields the protein CASRQPGANYGYTF.

The chain is built from TRBV28 and TRBJ2-1; tentatively, D is TRBD2 (6 bases). Trimming left V 5 bases short and J 9 bases short, with 20 bases between. CDR1 and CDR2 (germline): MDHEN, SYDVKM. The CDR3 runs to 15 residues. The CDR3 DNA reads as TGTGCCAGCAGTATATTGGATCCCGGGGGTGGTGAGCAGTTCTTC. Translated, it gives CASSILDPGGGEQFF.

The chain uses TRBV5-5 and TRBJ2-2; a possible D gene is TRBD2 (5 bases). The V and J ends lost 5 bases and 0 bases respectively, with 11 bases between them. Germline values: CDR1 SGHKS, CDR2 YYEKEE (reference sequence). This CDR3 has 15 amino acids. CDR3 DNA: TGTGCCAGCAGAAGTGGACTGGCGAACACCGGGGAGCTGTTTTTT. It encodes CASRSGLANTGELFF.

The V and J genes are TRBV28 and TRBJ1-5, with TRBD1 as a possible D gene (6 bases). Germline CDR1 is MDHEN and CDR2 is SYDVKM. The CDR3 contains 17 residues. The V gene lost 2 bases and the J gene lost 3 bases, with 17 bases spanning the gap. CDR3 sequence (DNA): TGTGCCAGCAGTTTAGGTCCAGGGGTCCAACACAATCAGCCCCAGCATTTT. It translates to CASSLGPGVQHNQPQHF.

This chain uses TRBV28 with TRBJ2-7; 7 bases agree with TRBD2. Germline V gene lookup returns CDR1 MDHEN and CDR2 SYDVKM. The CDR3 sequence is 13 residues long. Trimming removed 7 bases from V and 5 bases from J; junction bases left unmatched: 8. The DNA for the CDR3 is TGTGCCAGCAACTGGGGGGGTTGGGACGAGCAGTACTTC. Translating gives CASNWGGWDEQYF.

J is TRBJ1-1 and V is TRBV6-1; D is uncertain. V dropped 0 bases and J dropped 4 bases, with 9 bases sitting between them. The CDR3 runs to 14 residues. Per the germline V gene, CDR1 is MNHNS and CDR2 is SASEGT. CDR3 loop: CASSEAAIPTEAFF. The CDR3 DNA is TGTGCCAGCAGTGAAGCAGCCATCCCCACTGAAGCTTTCTTT.

The chain carries TRBV15 and TRBJ2-7; TRBD1 agrees at 10 bases. CDR1 is LNHNV and CDR2 is YYDKDF in the germline V gene (reference sequence). CDR3 length equals 14 residues. Trimming removed 3 bases from V and 2 bases from J; junction bases left unmatched: 1. CDR3 bases: TGTGCCACCAGCAGGGGACAGGGGACCTACGAGCAGTACTTC. It encodes CATSRGQGTYEQYF.

V is TRBV4-1 and J is TRBJ1-3; D is unresolved. This CDR3 is 14 amino acids long. V lost 3 bases and J 4 bases, leaving 10 bases between the germline ends. Germline-derived CDR1 and CDR2 are MGHRA and YSYEKL. CDR3 amino acids: CASSHGDKGNTIYF. In DNA form, the CDR3 reads TGCGCCAGCAGCCACGGGGATAAGGGAAACACCATATATTTT.